This TCR beta chain stems from a study of OX40 agonist ivuxolimab in advanced cancers. As regards this clone: Its target is not known.

Assay: immunoSEQ multiplex PCR; the TCRdb copy retains only in-frame clones and omits some. Of more than 95,000 clones listed, roughly nine tenths are singletons. Broader study findings: Some of the nonresponding patients also showed low levels of normalized T-cell clonal expansion.

The CDR3 spans 10 residues. Per germline, CDR1 SNHLY and CDR2 FYNNEI. V lost 6 bases to trimming and J lost 2 bases, with 2 bases between them. The rearrangement joins TRBV2 to TRBJ2-7, with D unclear. This clonotype was sampled from an adult with an advanced solid tumor such as melanoma, head and neck, liver or kidney cancer. Sequenced material: CD4+ or CD8+ T cells sorted from blood, taken in a trial of the OX40 agonist ivuxolimab. CDR3 coding DNA: TGTGCCAGCAGAGCCTACGAGCAGTACTTC. Translation gives CASRAYEQYF. The full variable domain, with the rest looked up from reference TRBV2 and TRBJ2-7, is EPEVTQTPSHQVTQMGQEVILRCVPISNHLYFYWYRQILGQKVEFLVSFYNNEISEKSEIFDDQFSVERPDGSNFTLKIRSTKLEDSAMYFCASRAYEQYFGPGTRLTVT.